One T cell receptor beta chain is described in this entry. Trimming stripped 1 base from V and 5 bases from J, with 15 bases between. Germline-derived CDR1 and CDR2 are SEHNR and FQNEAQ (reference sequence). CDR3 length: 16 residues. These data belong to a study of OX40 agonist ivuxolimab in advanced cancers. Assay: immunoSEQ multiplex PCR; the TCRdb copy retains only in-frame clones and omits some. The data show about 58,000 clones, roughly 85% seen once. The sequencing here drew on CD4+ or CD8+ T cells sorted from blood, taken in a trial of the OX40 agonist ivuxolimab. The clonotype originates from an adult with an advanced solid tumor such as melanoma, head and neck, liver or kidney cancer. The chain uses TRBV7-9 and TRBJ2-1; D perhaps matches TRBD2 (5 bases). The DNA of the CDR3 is TGTGCCAGCAGCTTAGATCAGTTTAGCGCCAACAATGAGCAGTTCTTC. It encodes CASSLDQFSANNEQFF.